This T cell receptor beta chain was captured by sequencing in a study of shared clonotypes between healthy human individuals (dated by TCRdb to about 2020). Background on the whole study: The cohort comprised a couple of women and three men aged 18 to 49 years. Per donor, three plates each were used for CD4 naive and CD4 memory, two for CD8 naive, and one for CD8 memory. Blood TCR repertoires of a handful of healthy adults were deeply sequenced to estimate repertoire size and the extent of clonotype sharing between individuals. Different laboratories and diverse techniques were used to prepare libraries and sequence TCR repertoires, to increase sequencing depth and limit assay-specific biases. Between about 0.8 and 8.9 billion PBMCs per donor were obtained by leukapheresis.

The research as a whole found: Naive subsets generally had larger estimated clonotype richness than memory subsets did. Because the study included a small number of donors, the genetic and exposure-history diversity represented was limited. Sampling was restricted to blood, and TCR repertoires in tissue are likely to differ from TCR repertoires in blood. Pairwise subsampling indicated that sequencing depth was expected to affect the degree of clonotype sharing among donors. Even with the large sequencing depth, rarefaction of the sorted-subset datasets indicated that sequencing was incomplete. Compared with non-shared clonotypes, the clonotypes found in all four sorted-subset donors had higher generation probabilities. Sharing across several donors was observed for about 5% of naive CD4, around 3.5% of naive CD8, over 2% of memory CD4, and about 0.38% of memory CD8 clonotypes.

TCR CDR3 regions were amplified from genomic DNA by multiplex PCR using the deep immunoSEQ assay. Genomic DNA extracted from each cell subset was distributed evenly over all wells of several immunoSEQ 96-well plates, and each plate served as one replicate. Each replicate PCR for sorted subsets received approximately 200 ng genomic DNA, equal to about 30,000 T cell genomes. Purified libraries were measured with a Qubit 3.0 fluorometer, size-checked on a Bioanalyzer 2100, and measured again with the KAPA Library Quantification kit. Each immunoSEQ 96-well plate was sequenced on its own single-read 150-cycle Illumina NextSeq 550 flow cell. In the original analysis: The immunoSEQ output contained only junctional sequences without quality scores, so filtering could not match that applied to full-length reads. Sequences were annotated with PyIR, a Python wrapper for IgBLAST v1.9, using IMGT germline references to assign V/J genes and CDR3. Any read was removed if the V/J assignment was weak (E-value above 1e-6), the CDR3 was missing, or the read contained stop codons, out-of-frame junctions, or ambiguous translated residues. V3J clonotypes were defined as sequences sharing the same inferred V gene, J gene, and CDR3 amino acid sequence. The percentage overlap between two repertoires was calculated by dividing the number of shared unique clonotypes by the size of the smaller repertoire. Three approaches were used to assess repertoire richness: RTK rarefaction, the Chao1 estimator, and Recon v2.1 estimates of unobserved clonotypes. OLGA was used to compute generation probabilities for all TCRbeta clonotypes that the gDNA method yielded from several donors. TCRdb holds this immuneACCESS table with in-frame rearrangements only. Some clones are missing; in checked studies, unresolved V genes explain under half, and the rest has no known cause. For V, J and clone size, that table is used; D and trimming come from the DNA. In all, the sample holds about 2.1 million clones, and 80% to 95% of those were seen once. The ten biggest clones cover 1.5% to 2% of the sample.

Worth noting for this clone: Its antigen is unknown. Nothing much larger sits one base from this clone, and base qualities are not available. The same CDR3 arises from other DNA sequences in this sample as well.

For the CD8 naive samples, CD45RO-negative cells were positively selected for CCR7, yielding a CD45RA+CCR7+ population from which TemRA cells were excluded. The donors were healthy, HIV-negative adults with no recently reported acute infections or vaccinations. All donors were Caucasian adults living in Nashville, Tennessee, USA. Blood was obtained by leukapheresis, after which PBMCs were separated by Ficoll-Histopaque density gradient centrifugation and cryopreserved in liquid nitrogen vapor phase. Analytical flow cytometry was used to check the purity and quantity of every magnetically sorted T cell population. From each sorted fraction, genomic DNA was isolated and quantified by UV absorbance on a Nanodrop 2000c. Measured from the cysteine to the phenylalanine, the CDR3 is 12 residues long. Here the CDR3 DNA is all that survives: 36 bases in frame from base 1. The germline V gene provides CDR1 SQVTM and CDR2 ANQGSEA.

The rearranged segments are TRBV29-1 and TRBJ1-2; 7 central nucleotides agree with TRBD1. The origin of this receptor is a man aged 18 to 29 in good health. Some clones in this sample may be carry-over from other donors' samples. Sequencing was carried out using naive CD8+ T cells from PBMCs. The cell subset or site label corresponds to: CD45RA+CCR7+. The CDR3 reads CSAPGQGGGYTF. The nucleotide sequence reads TGCAGTGCACCGGGGCAGGGGGGTGGCTACACCTTC.